Detailed here is one T cell receptor (beta chain). Its antigen is not known. 60 Vbeta and 13 Jbeta primers were used in PCR. Libraries were prepared by immunoSEQ multiplex PCR; TCRdb keeps only in-frame clonotypes and omits some of them. The data show about 130,000 clones, with about 78% seen just once and around 2.6% held by the top ten. This sample was taken from a study of cytomegalovirus exposure and HLA in healthy donors. General observations from the study: In a later analysis, compared with equally common non-associated chains, HLA-associated beta chains were more expanded. A likely sequencing artifact accounted for one observed cluster of highly shared sequence variants. The productive fraction for most TCR beta V segments was about 87% or about 30% in an earlier analysis.

Each donor was nominally healthy when sampled (though unrecorded immune exposures were likely). The CDR3 spans 16 residues. Germline CDR1 is SGDLS and CDR2 is YYNGEE. Trimming removed 3 bases from V and 3 bases from J, with 16 bases in between. Sequencing used PBMCs. J is TRBJ1-3 and V is TRBV9; D possibly corresponds to TRBD1 (5 bases). This TCR was sampled from a human donor in good health. CDR3 region: CASSATQTGVGNTIYF. The CDR3 bases are TGTGCCAGCAGCGCGACGCAGACGGGGGTTGGAAACACCATATATTTT.